A single sample is the source of the 8 T cell receptor beta chains below, sequenced in a study of CD8 T cells in ankylosing spondylitis. MiXCR, run by TCRdb on the 5' RACE reads, gives a single entry per CDR3 protein. The sample has over 200,000 distinct CDR3 sequences, approximately 10% seen once; the top ten hold approximately 20%. The sample comprised blood, either unsorted or a sorted T cell fraction (not recorded which). These receptors were collected from a male donor with ankylosing spondylitis or in good health (not recorded which).

This clonotype was observed at least ten times. The chain is built from TRBV28 and TRBJ1-1; no reliable D call. The germline gives CDR1 MDHEN, CDR2 SYDVKM. CDR3 length equals 14 residues. The ends were cut back, 5 bases at V and 5 bases at J, with 15 bases in the middle. The CDR3 is CASSRRVKGTEAFF. The CDR3 DNA is TGTGCCAGCAGTCGCCGGGTTAAGGGTACTGAAGCTTTCTTT.

This clonotype was picked up many times. The chain links TRBV10-2 to TRBJ2-3; 11 nucleotides agree with TRBD1. Germline CDR1 WSHSY, CDR2 SAAADI. With V trimmed by 6 bases and J by 5 bases, 10 bases remained unmatched. CDR3 length: 16 residues. The CDR3 sequence is CASRPPGQGARDTQYF. In nucleotides, the CDR3 is TGCGCCAGCAGGCCCCCCGGACAGGGGGCACGAGATACGCAGTATTTT.

This clonotype was seen only a few times. The CDR3, as DNA: TGCAGTGCTAGAGTACGGACAGGGGAAGGCAATCAGCCCCAGCATTTT. This gives the protein CSARVRTGEGNQPQHF. The chain joins TRBV20-1 to TRBJ1-5; TRBD1 aligns across 9 bases. V lost 1 base and J lost 2; bases outside the gene matches: 6. The CDR3 extends over 16 amino acids. From germline, CDR1 is DFQATT and CDR2 SNEGSKA (reference sequence).

This clonotype showed up many times. The chain couples TRBV5-1 to TRBJ2-3, with TRBD1 as a possible D gene (6 bases). Germline CDR1 SGHRS, CDR2 YFSETQ. V was shortened by 5 bases and J by 4 bases, with 14 bases between the two germline ends. The CDR3 spans 14 residues. The DNA for the CDR3 is TGCGCCAGCAGTAGGGACATAAGCCCAGATACGCAGTATTTT. Encoded protein: CASSRDISPDTQYF.

This clonotype was picked up many times. The V call is TRBV6-1, the J call TRBJ1-2; D may be TRBD1 (5 bases). The germline V gene encodes CDR1 MNHNS and CDR2 SASEGT. V dropped 0 bases and J dropped 6 bases, with 17 bases sitting between them. The CDR3 has 16 residues. For the CDR3, the DNA is TGTGCCAGCAGTGAAGCGCTAGGGGAGCAGGGTAATGGCTACACCTTC. Translated: CASSEALGEQGNGYTF.

This clonotype was seen repeatedly, ten times or more. V gene TRBV6-1 combines with J gene TRBJ2-3, with TRBD2 as a possible D gene (7 bases). Germline lookup yields CDR1 MNHNS and CDR2 SASEGT. CDR3 length equals 15 residues. V dropped 3 bases and J dropped 3 bases, with 13 bases sitting between them. The CDR3 DNA reads TGTGCCAGCAGTGAGGCAGGGGACTATACAGATACGCAGTATTTT. It yields the protein CASSEAGDYTDTQYF.

This clonotype was seen at least ten times. This chain uses TRBV6-2 or TRBV6-3 with TRBJ2-5; D call uncertain. V dropped 1 base and J dropped 5 bases, with 8 bases sitting between them. The CDR3 has 13 residues. The germline CDR1 and CDR2 sequences are MNHEY and SVGEGT. CDR3 sequence: CASSYYIQETQYF. The CDR3 nucleotides read TGTGCCAGCAGTTACTATATTCAGGAGACCCAGTACTTC.

The V call is TRBV29-1, the J call TRBJ2-5; D remains ambiguous. The CDR3 is made up of 13 amino acids. The V end lost 6 bases, the J end lost 2 bases, and 13 bases lay between the germline ends. Looked up from germline, CDR1 is SQVTM and CDR2 is ANQGSEA. The CDR3 nucleotides read TGCAGCGTCACCCCTGGGGAACAAGAGACCCAGTACTTC. It translates to CSVTPGEQETQYF.